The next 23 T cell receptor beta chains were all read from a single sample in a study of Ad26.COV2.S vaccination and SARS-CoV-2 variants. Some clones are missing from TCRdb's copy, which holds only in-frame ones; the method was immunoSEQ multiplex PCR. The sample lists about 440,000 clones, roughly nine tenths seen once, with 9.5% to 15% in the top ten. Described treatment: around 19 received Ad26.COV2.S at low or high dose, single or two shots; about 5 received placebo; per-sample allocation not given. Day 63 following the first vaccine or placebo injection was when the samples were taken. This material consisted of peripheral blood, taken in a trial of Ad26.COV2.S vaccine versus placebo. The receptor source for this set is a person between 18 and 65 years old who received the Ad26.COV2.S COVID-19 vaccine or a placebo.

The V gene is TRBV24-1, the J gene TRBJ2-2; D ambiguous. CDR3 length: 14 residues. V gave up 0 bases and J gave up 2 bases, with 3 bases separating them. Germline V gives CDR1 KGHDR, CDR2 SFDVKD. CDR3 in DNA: TGTGCCACCAGTGATTTGGGAAACACCGGGGAGCTGTTTTTT. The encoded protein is CATSDLGNTGELFF.

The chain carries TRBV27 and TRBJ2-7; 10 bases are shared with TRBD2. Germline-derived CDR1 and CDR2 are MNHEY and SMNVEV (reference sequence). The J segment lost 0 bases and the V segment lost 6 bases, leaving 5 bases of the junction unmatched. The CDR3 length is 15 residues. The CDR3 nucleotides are TGTGCCAGCAGCCGAAAGCGGGAGGGCTCCTACGAGCAGTACTTC. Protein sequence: CASSRKREGSYEQYF.

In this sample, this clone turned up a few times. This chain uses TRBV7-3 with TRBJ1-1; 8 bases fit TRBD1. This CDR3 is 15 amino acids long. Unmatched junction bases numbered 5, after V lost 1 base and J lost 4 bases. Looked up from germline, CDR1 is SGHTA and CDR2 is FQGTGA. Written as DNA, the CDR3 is TGTGCCAGCAGCTTAAACGGACAGGGAGTCACTGAAGCTTTCTTT. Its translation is CASSLNGQGVTEAFF.

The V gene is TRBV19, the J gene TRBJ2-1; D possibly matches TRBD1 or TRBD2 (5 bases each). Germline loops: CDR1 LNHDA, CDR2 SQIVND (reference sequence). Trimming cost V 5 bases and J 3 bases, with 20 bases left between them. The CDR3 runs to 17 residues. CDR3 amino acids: CASSATTGHRDYNEQFF. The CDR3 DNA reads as TGTGCCAGTAGTGCCACCACAGGACATCGGGACTACAATGAGCAGTTCTTC.

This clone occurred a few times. The CDR3 sequence is CASSRGGLFTGELFF. The CDR3 coding sequence is TGCGCCAGCTCCCGAGGGGGCCTTTTCACCGGGGAGCTGTTTTTT. V is TRBV5-1 and J is TRBJ2-2, with 7 nucleotides matching TRBD1. This CDR3 is 15 amino acids long. After removal of 7 bases from V and 4 bases from J, the junction contained 10 bases not matched to a gene. Germline lookup yields CDR1 SGHRS and CDR2 YFSETQ.

CDR3 DNA: TGCGCCAGCAGCCGTCCCGACAGCGGTATACAGTACTTC. This translates into CASSRPDSGIQYF. The genes are TRBV4-1 and TRBJ2-4; the D call may be TRBD1 or TRBD2 (5 bases each). Per germline, CDR1 MGHRA and CDR2 YSYEKL. There are 13 residues in the CDR3. Trimming left V 4 bases short and J 13 bases short, with 17 bases between.

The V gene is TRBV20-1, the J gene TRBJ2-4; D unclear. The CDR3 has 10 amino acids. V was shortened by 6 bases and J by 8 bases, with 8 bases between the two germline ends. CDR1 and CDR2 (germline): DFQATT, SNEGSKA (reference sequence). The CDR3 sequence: CSAYKDIQYF. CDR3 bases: TGCAGTGCCTATAAGGACATTCAGTACTTC.

CDR3: CASQDRGSGNTIYF. For the CDR3, the DNA is TGTGCCAGCCAAGACAGGGGCTCTGGAAACACCATATATTTT. This chain joins TRBV2 and TRBJ1-3; 8 nucleotides match TRBD1. The CDR3 runs 14 residues. With 8 bases clipped from V and 0 bases from J, the junction kept 3 bases outside the gene matches. From germline, CDR1 is SNHLY and CDR2 FYNNEI.

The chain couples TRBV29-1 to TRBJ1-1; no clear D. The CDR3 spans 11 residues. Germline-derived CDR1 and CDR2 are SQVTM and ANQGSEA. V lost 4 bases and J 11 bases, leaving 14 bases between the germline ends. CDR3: CSVVAYSMAFF. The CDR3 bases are TGCAGCGTTGTGGCCTATTCGATGGCTTTCTTT.

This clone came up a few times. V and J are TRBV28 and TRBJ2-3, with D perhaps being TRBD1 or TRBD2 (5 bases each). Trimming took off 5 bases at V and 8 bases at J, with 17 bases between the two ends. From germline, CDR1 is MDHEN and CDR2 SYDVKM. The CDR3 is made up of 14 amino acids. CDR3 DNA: TGTGCCAGCAGTGTCCGGGACGCAAGACGTACGCAGTATTTT. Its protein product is CASSVRDARRTQYF.

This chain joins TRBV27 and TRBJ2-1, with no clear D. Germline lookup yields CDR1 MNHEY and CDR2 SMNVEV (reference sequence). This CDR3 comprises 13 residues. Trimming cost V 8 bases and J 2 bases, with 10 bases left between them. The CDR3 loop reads CASRGTAYNEQFF. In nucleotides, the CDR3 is TGTGCCAGCCGAGGAACAGCCTACAATGAGCAGTTCTTC.

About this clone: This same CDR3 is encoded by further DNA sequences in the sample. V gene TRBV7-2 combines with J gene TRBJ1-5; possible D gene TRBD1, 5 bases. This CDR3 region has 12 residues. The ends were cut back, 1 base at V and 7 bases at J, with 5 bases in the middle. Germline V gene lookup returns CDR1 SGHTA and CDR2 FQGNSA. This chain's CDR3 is CASSLGGQPQHF. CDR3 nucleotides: TGTGCCAGCAGCTTAGGGGGGCAGCCCCAGCATTTT.

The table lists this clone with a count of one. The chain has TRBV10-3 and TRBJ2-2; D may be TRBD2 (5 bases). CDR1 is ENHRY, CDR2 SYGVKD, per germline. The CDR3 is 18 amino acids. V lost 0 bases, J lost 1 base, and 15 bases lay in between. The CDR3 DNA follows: TGTGCCATCAGTGAGTCTTGGGCTGGAGCGGAGAACACCGGGGAGCTGTTTTTT. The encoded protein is CAISESWAGAENTGELFF.

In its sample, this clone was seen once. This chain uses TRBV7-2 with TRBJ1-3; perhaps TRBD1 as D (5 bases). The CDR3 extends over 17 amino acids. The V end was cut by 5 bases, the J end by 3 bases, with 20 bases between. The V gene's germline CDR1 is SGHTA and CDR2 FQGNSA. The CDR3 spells CASSPTQGRAIGNTIYF. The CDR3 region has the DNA TGTGCCAGCAGCCCCACCCAGGGCCGCGCAATTGGAAACACCATATATTTT.

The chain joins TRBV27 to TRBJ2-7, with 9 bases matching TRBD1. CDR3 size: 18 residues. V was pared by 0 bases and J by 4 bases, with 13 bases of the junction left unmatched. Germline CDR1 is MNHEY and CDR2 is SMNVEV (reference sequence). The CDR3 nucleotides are TGTGCCAGCAGTTTATCAACCAAGACCGGGACAGGGTTTTACGAGCAGTACTTC. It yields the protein CASSLSTKTGTGFYEQYF.

This chain's CDR3 is CASSYSGSLGTEAFF. CDR3 DNA sequence: TGTGCCAGCAGTTACTCGGGCTCGTTGGGCACTGAAGCTTTCTTT. The V call is TRBV6-5, the J call TRBJ1-1, with D unclear. Germline V gives CDR1 MNHEY, CDR2 SVGAGI. Deletions cut 0 bases from V and 4 bases from J, with 12 bases between. The CDR3 loop spans 15 amino acids.

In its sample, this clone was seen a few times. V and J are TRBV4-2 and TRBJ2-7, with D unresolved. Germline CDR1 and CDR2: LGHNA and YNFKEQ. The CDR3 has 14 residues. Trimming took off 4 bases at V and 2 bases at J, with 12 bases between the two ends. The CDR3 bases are TGTGCCAGCAGCCCAGGCACGAGGCCCTACGAGCAGTACTTC. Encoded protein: CASSPGTRPYEQYF.

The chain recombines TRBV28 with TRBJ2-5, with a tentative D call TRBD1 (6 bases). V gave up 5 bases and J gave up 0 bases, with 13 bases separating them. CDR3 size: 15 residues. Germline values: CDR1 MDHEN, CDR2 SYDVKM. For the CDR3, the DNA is TGTGCCAGCAGTCTGGGACAACAGTACCAAGAGACCCAGTACTTC. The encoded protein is CASSLGQQYQETQYF.

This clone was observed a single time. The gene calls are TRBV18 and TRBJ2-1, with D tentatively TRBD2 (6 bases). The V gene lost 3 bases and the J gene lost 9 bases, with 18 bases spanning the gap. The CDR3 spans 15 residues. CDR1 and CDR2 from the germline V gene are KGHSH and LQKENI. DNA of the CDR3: TGTGCCAGCTCACCCCGTGGGGGGACCTCCGGTGAGCAGTTCTTC. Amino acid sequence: CASSPRGGTSGEQFF.

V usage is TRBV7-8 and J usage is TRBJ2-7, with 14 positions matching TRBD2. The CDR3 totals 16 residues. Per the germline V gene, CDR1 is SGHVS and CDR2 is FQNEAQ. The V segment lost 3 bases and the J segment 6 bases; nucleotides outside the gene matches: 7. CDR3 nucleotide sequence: TGTGCCAGCAGCTTCGTTGCCGGGACTAGCGGGGGCGAGCAGTACTTC. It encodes CASSFVAGTSGGEQYF.

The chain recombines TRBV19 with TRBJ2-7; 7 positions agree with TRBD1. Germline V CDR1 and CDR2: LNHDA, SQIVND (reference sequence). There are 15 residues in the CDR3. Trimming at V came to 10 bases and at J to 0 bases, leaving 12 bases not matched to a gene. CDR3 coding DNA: TGTGCCACCGAAGGGGGAACAGGGGTCTCCTACGAGCAGTACTTC. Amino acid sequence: CATEGGTGVSYEQYF.

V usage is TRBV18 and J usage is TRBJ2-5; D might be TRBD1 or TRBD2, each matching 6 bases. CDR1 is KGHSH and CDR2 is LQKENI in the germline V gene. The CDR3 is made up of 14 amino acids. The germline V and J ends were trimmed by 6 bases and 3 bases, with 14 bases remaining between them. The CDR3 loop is CASSPGAGKETQYF. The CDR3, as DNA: TGTGCCAGCTCCCCGGGGGCTGGCAAAGAGACCCAGTACTTC. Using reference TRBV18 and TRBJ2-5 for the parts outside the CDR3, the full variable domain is NAGVMQNPRHLVRRRGQEARLRCSPMKGHSHVYWYRQLPEEGLKFMVYLQKENIIDESGMPKERFSAEFPKEGPSILRIQQVVRGDSAAYFCASSPGAGKETQYFGPGTRLLVL.

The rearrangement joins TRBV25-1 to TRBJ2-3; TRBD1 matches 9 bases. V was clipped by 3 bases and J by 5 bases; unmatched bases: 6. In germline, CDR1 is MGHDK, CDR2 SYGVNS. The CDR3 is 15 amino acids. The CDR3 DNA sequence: TGTGCCAGCAGTGATGGACAGGGGATCATAGATACGCAGTATTTT. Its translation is CASSDGQGIIDTQYF.